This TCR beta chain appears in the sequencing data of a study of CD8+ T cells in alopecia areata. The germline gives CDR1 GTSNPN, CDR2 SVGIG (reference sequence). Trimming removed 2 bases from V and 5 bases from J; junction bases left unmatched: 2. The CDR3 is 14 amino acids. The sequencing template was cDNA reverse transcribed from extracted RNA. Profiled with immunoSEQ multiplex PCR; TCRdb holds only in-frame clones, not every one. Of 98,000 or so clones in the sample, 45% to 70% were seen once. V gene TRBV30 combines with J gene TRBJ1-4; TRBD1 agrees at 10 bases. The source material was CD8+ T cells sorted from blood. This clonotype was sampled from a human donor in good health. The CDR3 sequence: CAWSSGQGNEKLFF. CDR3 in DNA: TGTGCCTGGAGTTCGGGACAGGGGAATGAAAAACTGTTTTTT.